Sequencing of this TCR beta chain was carried out in a study of T-cell memory formation after mild COVID-19. Study details: TCR clusters mostly belonged to single donors.

The table lists this clonotype with a few counts. The V gene's germline CDR1 is MNHEY and CDR2 SMNVEV (reference sequence). The ends were cut back, 2 bases at V and 8 bases at J, with 18 bases in the middle. The CDR3 has 15 amino acids. TCRdb independently ran MiXCR on the 5' RACE reads; one entry per CDR3 protein. The sample consists of some 450,000 distinct CDR3 sequences, approximately 20% of them appearing once. This chain joins TRBV27 and TRBJ1-1, with D perhaps TRBD1 (5 bases). This receptor was obtained from an adult woman who had mild COVID-19 (a few samples of this study predate the infection). Cell type and time point are not known. Material: PBMCs or a T cell subset sorted from them (not recorded which). CDR3 nucleotide sequence: TGTGCCAGCAGTTTAGTTATCGGGACGACTGGGGAAGCTTTCTTT. It codes for CASSLVIGTTGEAFF.